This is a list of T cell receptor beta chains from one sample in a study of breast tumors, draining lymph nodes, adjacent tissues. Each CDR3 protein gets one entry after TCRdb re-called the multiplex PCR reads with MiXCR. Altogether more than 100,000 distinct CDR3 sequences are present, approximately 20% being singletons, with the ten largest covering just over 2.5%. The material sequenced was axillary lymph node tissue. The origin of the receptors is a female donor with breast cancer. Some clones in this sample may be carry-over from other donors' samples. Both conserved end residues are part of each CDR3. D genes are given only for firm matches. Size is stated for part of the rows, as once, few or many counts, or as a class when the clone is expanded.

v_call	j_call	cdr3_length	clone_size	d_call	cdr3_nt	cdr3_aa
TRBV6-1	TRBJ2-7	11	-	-	TGTGCCAGCAGGGGACTCCTCGAGCAGTACTTC	CASRGLLEQYF
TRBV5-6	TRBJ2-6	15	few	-	TGTGCCAGCAGCTTGAAGGGGGCTGGGGCCAACGTCCTGACTTTC	CASSLKGAGANVLTF
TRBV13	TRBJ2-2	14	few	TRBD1	TGTGCCAGCAGCAACAGGGGGAGCACCGGGGAGCTGTTTTTT	CASSNRGSTGELFF
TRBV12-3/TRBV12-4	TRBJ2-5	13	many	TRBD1	TGTGCCAGCAAAACGGACAGGGAGAAGACCCAGTACTTC	CASKTDREKTQYF
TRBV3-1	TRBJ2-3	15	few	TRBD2	TGTGCCAGCAGCCACACTAGCGGTAGCACAGATACGCAGTATTTT	CASSHTSGSTDTQYF
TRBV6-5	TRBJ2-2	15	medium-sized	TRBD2	TGTGCCAGCAGAAGGACTAGCGGTAACACCGGGGAGCTGTTTTTT	CASRRTSGNTGELFF
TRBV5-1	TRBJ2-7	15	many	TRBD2	TGCGCCACCAAAAAGGAACCTAGCGGGGTTTACGAGCAGTACTTC	CATKKEPSGVYEQYF
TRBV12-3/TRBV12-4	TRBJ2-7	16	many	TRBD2	TGTGCCAGCAGTTTGACCGACTGGGGACTAGGCTACGAGCAGTACTTC	CASSLTDWGLGYEQYF
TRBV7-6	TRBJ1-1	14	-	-	TGTGCCAGCACCACACAGGGCCTCGACACTGAAGCTTTCTTT	CASTTQGLDTEAFF
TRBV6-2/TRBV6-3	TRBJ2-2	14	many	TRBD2	TGTGCCAGCAAACCGGGACTAGCCTTCGGGGAGCTGTTTTTT	CASKPGLAFGELFF
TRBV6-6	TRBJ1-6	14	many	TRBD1	TGTGCCAGCACCGAAACAGGGGGCATTTCACCCCTCCACTTT	CASTETGGISPLHF
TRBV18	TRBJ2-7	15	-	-	TGTGCCAGCTCACCGGTCCGGGGCCCTGCCTACGAGCAGTACTTC	CASSPVRGPAYEQYF
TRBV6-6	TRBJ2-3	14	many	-	TGTGCCAGCGGTGGTCCGAGGGGCACAGATACGCAGTATTTT	CASGGPRGTDTQYF
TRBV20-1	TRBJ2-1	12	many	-	TGCAGTGCTAGCGGGAGAGGCAATGAGCAGTTCTTC	CSASGRGNEQFF
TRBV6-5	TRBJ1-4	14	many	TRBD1	TGTGCCAGCAGGTCCGGGACAGGGAGTGAAAAACTGTTTTTT	CASRSGTGSEKLFF
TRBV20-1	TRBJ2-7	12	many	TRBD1	TGCAGTGCTAGAGACAGGGGGTACGAGCAGTACTTC	CSARDRGYEQYF
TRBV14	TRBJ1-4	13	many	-	TGTGCCAGCAGCCAAACAGCTTCCCGATTACTGTTTTTT	CASSQTASRLLFF
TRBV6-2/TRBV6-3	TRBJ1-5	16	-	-	TGTGCCAGCAGTTACCGGTCGGGGGCCGATAATCAGCCCCAGCATTTT	CASSYRSGADNQPQHF
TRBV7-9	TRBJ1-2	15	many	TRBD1	TGTGCCAGCAGCCCGCCGACAGGGGTTCTCTATGGCTACACCTTC	CASSPPTGVLYGYTF
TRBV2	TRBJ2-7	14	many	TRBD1	TGTGCCAGCACCCCGGGACAGGGTTCCTACGAGCAGTACTTC	CASTPGQGSYEQYF
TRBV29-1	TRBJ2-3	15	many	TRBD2	TGCAGCGCCGGACTAGCGGGAGGGCTCACAGATACGCAGTATTTT	CSAGLAGGLTDTQYF